This TCR beta chain was documented in a study of blood T cell repertoires in COVID-19 (dated by TCRdb to about 2020). About the investigation overall: Samples from collaborators originated in the United States, Italy and Spain and spanned both the acute and convalescent phases of COVID-19. The material from the prospective study consisted of cDNA or gDNA derived from T cells, B-cell-depleted T cells, or PBMCs. Deeply sampled blood TCRbeta repertoires from subjects exposed to, actively infected with, or recovered from COVID-19 were included in the dataset. A freely available public database, intended as a resource for researchers studying the immune response to SARS-CoV-2, is where the repertoires were released. Samples were obtained from the ongoing ImmuneRACE study (first 160 participants) and from over 1,000 subjects provided by 6 global collaborators. A de-identified subject ID, COVID-19 status, age in years and sex were almost always included in the sample metadata. Where HLA class I and class II types were available, the types were taken from metadata supplied by the sample provider, not from assay-based typing. Summary of the overall study and its limitations: The quantity of clinical and demographic metadata differed by source and by participant and was supplied without curation.

Whole blood was collected in K2EDTA tubes by collaborating institutions according to the institutions' own protocols. For TCRbeta analysis, collaborators shipped samples in one of three forms: frozen whole blood, isolated PBMCs, or DNA extracted from either of those sample types. In the case of this clone: Its antigen is currently not known. No base quality values were provided; no much bigger clone lies one nucleotide off.

TCRbeta CDR3 regions were amplified from genomic DNA using the immunoSEQ Assay, a bias-controlled multiplex PCR. Regarding the original processing steps: Nucleated cell counts per sample were estimated from amplification of reference gene primers within the assay. Sequence reads were collapsed and filtered to measure the absolute abundance of every unique TCRbeta CDR3 rearrangement. For each sample, productive Simpson clonality was calculated as the square root of Simpson's diversity index across productive rearrangements. Not all clones reach the TCRdb copy of this immuneACCESS table, which keeps in-frame sequences only. Checked studies attribute under half of the gap to unresolved V genes and leave the rest unexplained. Clone size and V and J calls were adopted from that table, with D and trimming inferred from the DNA. Recorded for this sample are 60,000 to 70,000 clones; roughly 85% of them occurred a single time. Jointly, the top ten make up about 1.5% of the sample.

The junction carries 4 bases between V and J, which are trimmed by 2 bases and 3 bases respectively. The CDR3 contains 11 residues, cysteine and phenylalanine counted. The kept DNA is CDR3 alone, 33 bases in frame from the first base. The germline V gene (reference sequence) supplies CDR1 GTSNPN and CDR2 SVGIG. Rearrangement joined TRBV30 to TRBJ1-1, with no confident D gene call. The source is a woman aged 55-75 years with acute or convalescent COVID-19. Sequencing input: peripheral blood. The CDR3 loop reads CAWSWHTEAFF. The DNA is TGTGCCTGGAGTTGGCACACTGAAGCTTTCTTT.